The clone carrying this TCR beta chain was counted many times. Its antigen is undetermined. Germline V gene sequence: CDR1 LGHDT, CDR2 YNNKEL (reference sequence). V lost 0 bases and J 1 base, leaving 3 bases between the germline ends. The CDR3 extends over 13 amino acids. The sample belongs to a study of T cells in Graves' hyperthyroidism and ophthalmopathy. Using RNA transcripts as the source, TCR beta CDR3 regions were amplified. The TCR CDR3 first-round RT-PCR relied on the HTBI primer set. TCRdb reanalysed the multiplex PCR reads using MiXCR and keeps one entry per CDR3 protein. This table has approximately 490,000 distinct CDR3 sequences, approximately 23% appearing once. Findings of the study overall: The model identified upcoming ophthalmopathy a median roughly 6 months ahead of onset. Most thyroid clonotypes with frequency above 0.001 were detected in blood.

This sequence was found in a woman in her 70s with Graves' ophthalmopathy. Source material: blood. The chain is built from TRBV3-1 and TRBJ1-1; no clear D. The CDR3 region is CASSQDRNTEAFF. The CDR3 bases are TGTGCCAGCAGCCAAGACAGGAACACTGAAGCTTTCTTT.